These 5 T cell receptor beta chains originate from one sample sequenced in a study of blood T cell repertoires in COVID-19. Method: immunoSEQ multiplex PCR; TCRdb's copy keeps in-frame clones and lacks some. This sample yields approximately 190,000 clones, of which approximately 86% are seen a single time; 20% to 25% belongs to the top ten. The sample consisted of PBMCs or T cells enriched from blood (not recorded which). These receptors all come from a woman aged 40 to 55 in a cohort exposed to, infected with or recovered from COVID-19 (not recorded which).

V usage is TRBV5-6 and J usage is TRBJ2-7, with D possibly TRBD1 on 6 matching bases. V was shortened by 0 bases and J by 0 bases, with 10 bases between the two germline ends. CDR3 length equals 15 residues. The germline CDR1 and CDR2 sequences are SGHDT and YYEEEE. The DNA for the CDR3 is TGTGCCAGCAGCTTGGTGAGGACAGCCTCCTACGAGCAGTACTTC. Protein product: CASSLVRTASYEQYF.

The rearrangement uses TRBV7-9 and TRBJ2-1; D is unclear. This CDR3 is built from 15 residues. V lost 4 bases to trimming and J lost 5 bases, with 15 bases between them. Per the germline V gene, CDR1 is SEHNR and CDR2 is FQNEAQ (reference sequence). The CDR3 DNA is TGTGCCAGCAGCTCTAGTATGAATGCTGACAATGAGCAGTTCTTC. It is translated as CASSSSMNADNEQFF.

The V and J genes are TRBV4-2 and TRBJ2-7; 10 bases align to TRBD2. CDR1 is LGHNA, CDR2 YNFKEQ, per germline. Trimming removed 5 bases from V and 3 bases from J; junction bases left unmatched: 4. This CDR3 spans 14 amino acids. The CDR3: CASSVSGGRYEQYF. The CDR3 bases are TGTGCCAGCAGCGTTAGCGGGGGGCGCTACGAGCAGTACTTC.

The chain is built from TRBV11-3 and TRBJ1-1, with 12 positions matching TRBD1. CDR1 SGHNT and CDR2 YENEEA come from the germline V gene. The trim removed 3 bases at V and 8 bases at J, leaving 4 bases unmatched. This CDR3 contains 14 residues. CDR3 amino acids: CASSLGQGAGEAFF. For the CDR3, the DNA is TGTGCCAGCAGCTTGGGACAGGGGGCCGGAGAAGCTTTCTTT.

The chain carries TRBV19 and TRBJ1-4; maybe TRBD1 (5 bases). In germline, CDR1 is LNHDA, CDR2 SQIVND (reference sequence). There are 15 residues in the CDR3. Trimming took 3 bases from V and 12 from J, leaving 20 bases between them. The DNA for the CDR3 is TGTGCCAGTAGTATGGCAGGGAGGGACTATGATGAACTGTTTTTT. Translation: CASSMAGRDYDELFF.